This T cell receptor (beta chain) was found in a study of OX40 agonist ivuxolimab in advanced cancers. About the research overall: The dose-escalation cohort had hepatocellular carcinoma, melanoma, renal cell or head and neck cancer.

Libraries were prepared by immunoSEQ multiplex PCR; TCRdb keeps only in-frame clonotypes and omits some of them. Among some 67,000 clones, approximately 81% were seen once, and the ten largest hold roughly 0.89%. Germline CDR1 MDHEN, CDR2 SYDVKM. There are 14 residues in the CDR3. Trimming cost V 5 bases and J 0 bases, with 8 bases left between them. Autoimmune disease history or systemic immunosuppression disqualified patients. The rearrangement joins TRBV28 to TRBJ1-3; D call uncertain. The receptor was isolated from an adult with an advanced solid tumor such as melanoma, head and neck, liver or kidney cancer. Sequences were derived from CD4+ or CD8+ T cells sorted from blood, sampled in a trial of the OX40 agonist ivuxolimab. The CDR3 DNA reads TGTGCCAGCAGTAGCAGCTTCTCTGGAAACACCATATATTTT. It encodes CASSSSFSGNTIYF.